Following are 13 T cell receptor beta chains from one sample sequenced in a study of cytomegalovirus exposure and HLA in healthy donors. Repertoires were generated with immunoSEQ multiplex PCR, while TCRdb's copy carries only in-frame clones and drops some. The sample includes over 110,000 clones, approximately 84% of them seen just once. The specimen sequenced was PBMCs. The receptors here all came from a woman in her twenties or thirties in good health and CMV-seronegative.

This chain links TRBV9 with TRBJ1-6; 9 nucleotides agree with TRBD1. The V gene's germline CDR1 is SGDLS and CDR2 YYNGEE. After removal of 4 bases from V and 7 bases from J, the junction contained 9 bases not matched to a gene. This CDR3 is 16 amino acids long. The chain's CDR3 is CASSPYGTGSNSPLHF. CDR3 bases: TGTGCCAGCAGCCCGTACGGGACAGGGTCAAATTCACCCCTCCACTTT.

The rearrangement uses TRBV5-1 and TRBJ2-5; 7 bases map to TRBD1. Trimming cost V 7 bases and J 5 bases; bases outside gene matches: 17. The germline V gene encodes CDR1 SGHRS and CDR2 YFSETQ. The CDR3 contains 16 residues. CDR3 bases: TGCGCCAGCCGGCACGGGACAGCTCTGTTCGGGGAGACCCAGTACTTC. Its translation: CASRHGTALFGETQYF.

The chain carries TRBV6-5 and TRBJ1-4; D is perhaps TRBD1 (6 bases). V was pared by 0 bases and J by 3 bases, with 8 bases between. The V gene's germline CDR1 is MNHEY and CDR2 SVGAGI. The CDR3 length is 15 residues. As DNA, the CDR3 is TGTGCCAGCAGTTACTCGGGGGCGGCTAATGAAAAACTGTTTTTT. Amino acid sequence: CASSYSGAANEKLFF.

The genes are TRBV6-5 and TRBJ2-3, with D tentatively TRBD1 (5 bases). The CDR3 has 15 amino acids. V was clipped by 4 bases and J by 3 bases, with 14 bases between them. Germline V gene sequence: CDR1 MNHEY, CDR2 SVGAGI. The CDR3 sequence: CASSSWQGATDTQYF. CDR3 in DNA: TGTGCCAGCAGTTCGTGGCAGGGTGCGACAGATACGCAGTATTTT.

This clone was seen just once. The chain is built from TRBV4-1 and TRBJ2-2; D gene ambiguous. This CDR3 has 16 amino acids. Trimming took off 2 bases at V and 6 bases at J, with 16 bases between the two ends. Germline CDR1 MGHRA, CDR2 YSYEKL. The CDR3 spells CASSQTEMVIAGELFF. In DNA, the CDR3 is TGCGCCAGCAGCCAAACGGAGATGGTGATCGCCGGGGAGCTGTTTTTT.

This chain connects TRBV5-1 to TRBJ2-5, with 8 bases lining up with TRBD1. This CDR3 region has 16 residues. CDR1 and CDR2 (germline): SGHRS, YFSETQ. The J segment lost 2 bases and the V segment lost 3 bases, leaving 9 bases of the junction unmatched. The CDR3 region has the DNA TGCGCCAGCAGCTGGGGCGCGACAGGGGAACAAGAGACCCAGTACTTC. Its protein is CASSWGATGEQETQYF.

The chain combines TRBV5-1 with TRBJ2-7; possible D gene TRBD1, 6 bases. Trimming left V 4 bases short and J 3 bases short, with 11 bases between. The CDR3 loop spans 13 amino acids. The germline V gene has CDR1 SGHRS and CDR2 YFSETQ. Here the CDR3 DNA reads TGCGCCAGCAGCAGGGACACCTTCTACGAGCAGTACTTC. Its protein is CASSRDTFYEQYF.

This clone appeared once. The V and J genes are TRBV5-1 and TRBJ2-5, with D perhaps TRBD2 (6 bases). V was shortened by 4 bases and J by 5 bases, with 15 bases between the two germline ends. CDR1 SGHRS and CDR2 YFSETQ come from the germline V gene. This CDR3 is 14 amino acids long. The CDR3 DNA sequence: TGCGCCAGCAGCCCATTTGTAGGGAGGGAGACCCAGTACTTC. Protein product: CASSPFVGRETQYF. The full variable domain, completed using reference TRBV5-1 and TRBJ2-5, is KAGVTQTPRYLIKTRGQQVTLSCSPISGHRSVSWYQQTPGQGLQFLFEYFSETQRNKGNFPGRFSGRQFSNSRSEMNVSTLELGDSALYLCASSPFVGRETQYFGPGTRLLVL.

V gene TRBV10-3 combines with J gene TRBJ2-7; 7 bases are a match to TRBD1. CDR3 length: 12 amino acids. Germline CDR1 and CDR2: ENHRY and SYGVKD. Trimming at V came to 5 bases and at J to 6 bases, leaving 4 bases not matched to a gene. CDR3 sequence: CAISPTGLEQYF. CDR3 DNA sequence: TGTGCCATCAGTCCGACAGGGCTCGAGCAGTACTTC.

This clone was seen a single time. DNA of the CDR3: TGCGCCAGCAGCCAGGGGGCCATTTTCAGCTCCTACAATGAGCAGTTCTTC. Its translation is CASSQGAIFSSYNEQFF. The rearrangement uses TRBV4-1 and TRBJ2-1; D is perhaps TRBD1 (6 bases). There are 17 residues in the CDR3. Trimming pared 3 bases from V and 0 bases from J, leaving 15 bases between. Germline V gene data show CDR1 as MGHRA and CDR2 as YSYEKL.

V is TRBV11-2 and J is TRBJ2-3; D unresolved. Germline CDR1 is SGHAT and CDR2 is FQNNGV. The CDR3 extends over 15 amino acids. Trimming removed 0 bases from V and 8 bases from J, with 15 bases in between. This CDR3 is CASSLEVRPLGTQYF. In DNA form, the CDR3 reads TGTGCCAGCAGCTTAGAGGTCAGGCCGTTAGGTACGCAGTATTTT.

The CDR3 here is CASSQGTSGLTDTQYF. The CDR3 nucleotides read TGCGCCAGCAGCCAAGGGACTAGCGGGTTAACAGATACGCAGTATTTT. The V call is TRBV4-3, the J call TRBJ2-3; 11 bases line up with TRBD2. Trimming cost V 1 base and J 3 bases; bases outside gene matches: 3. Germline lookup yields CDR1 LGHNA and CDR2 YSLEER. The CDR3 covers 16 residues.

This chain joins TRBV5-5 and TRBJ2-3; the D gene is possibly TRBD2 (6 bases). CDR1 and CDR2 from the germline V gene are SGHKS and YYEKEE (reference sequence). The length of the CDR3 is 12 residues. Trimming left V 5 bases short and J 5 bases short, with 9 bases between. CDR3 DNA sequence: TGTGCCAGCAGTTGGAGGGTAGATACGCAGTATTTT. It specifies CASSWRVDTQYF.